A selection of T cell receptor beta chains follows, all from one sample in a study of CD8 T cells in ankylosing spondylitis. TCRdb independently ran MiXCR on the 5' RACE reads; one entry per CDR3 protein. The repertoire holds roughly 280,000 distinct CDR3 sequences, over 15% seen once, with 7.5% to 9% in the top ten. The sequenced sample was blood, either unsorted or a sorted T cell fraction (not recorded which). The receptors come from a male donor with ankylosing spondylitis or in good health (not recorded which). Each CDR3 is given with its conserved first and last residue. D genes are given only for firm matches. Rows give clone size only sometimes, using once, few, many, or a class for an expanded clone.

J: TRBJ1-1
D: .
size: few
length: 13
V: TRBV28
CDR3: CASRSTQETEAFF
DNA: TGTGCCAGCCGATCAACACAGGAAACTGAAGCTTTCTTT

J: TRBJ1-2
D: TRBD1
size: .
length: 13
V: TRBV5-1
CDR3: CASRQGDNYGYTF
DNA: TGCGCCAGCAGACAGGGGGATAACTATGGCTACACCTTC

J: TRBJ2-3
D: .
size: few
length: 17
V: TRBV12-5
CDR3: CASGLVTADQPSDTQYF
DNA: TGTGCTAGTGGTTTGGTGACGGCGGATCAGCCGTCAGATACGCAGTATTTT

J: TRBJ2-3
D: TRBD2
size: few
length: 16
V: TRBV5-1
CDR3: CASSSGTSGGEDTQYF
DNA: TGCGCCAGCAGCTCTGGGACTAGCGGGGGGGAAGATACGCAGTATTTT

J: TRBJ1-2
D: TRBD1
size: few
length: 15
V: TRBV20-1
CDR3: CSARDGDRGNYGYTF
DNA: TGCAGTGCTAGAGATGGTGACAGGGGGAACTATGGCTACACCTTC

J: TRBJ1-4
D: TRBD1
size: few
length: 17
V: TRBV6-1
CDR3: CASRLGQGASTNEKLFF
DNA: TGTGCCAGCAGGCTGGGACAGGGGGCCTCAACTAATGAAAAACTGTTTTTT

J: TRBJ2-5
D: TRBD2
size: .
length: 15
V: TRBV10-3
CDR3: CAISEWGGVQETQYF
DNA: TGTGCCATCAGTGAGTGGGGGGGGGTCCAAGAGACCCAGTACTTC

J: TRBJ2-5
D: .
size: .
length: 10
V: TRBV20-1
CDR3: CSAYQETQYF
DNA: TGCAGTGCTTACCAAGAGACCCAGTACTTC

J: TRBJ2-5
D: .
size: .
length: 15
V: TRBV28
CDR3: CASNPGGGIIETQYF
DNA: TGTGCCAGCAACCCAGGTGGCGGGATTATCGAGACCCAGTACTTC

J: TRBJ1-1
D: TRBD1
size: .
length: 15
V: TRBV12-3/TRBV12-4
CDR3: CASSVDRGGDTEAFF
DNA: TGTGCCAGCAGCGTGGACAGGGGAGGGGACACTGAAGCTTTCTTT

J: TRBJ2-4
D: .
size: .
length: 13
V: TRBV2
CDR3: CASMTDGRNIQYF
DNA: TGTGCCAGCATGACAGATGGGCGAAACATTCAGTACTTC

J: TRBJ1-1
D: .
size: many
length: 12
V: TRBV24-1
CDR3: CATRAGNTEAFF
DNA: TGTGCCACCAGGGCGGGGAACACTGAAGCTTTCTTT

J: TRBJ1-5
D: TRBD1
size: many
length: 18
V: TRBV15
CDR3: CATSRERDRDYSNQPQHF
DNA: TGTGCCACCAGCAGAGAAAGGGACAGAGATTATAGCAATCAGCCCCAGCATTTT

J: TRBJ2-3
D: TRBD1
size: few
length: 17
V: TRBV7-6
CDR3: CASSPHSQGTGTDTQYF
DNA: TGTGCCAGCAGCCCCCATTCACAGGGGACGGGCACAGATACGCAGTATTTT

J: TRBJ1-5
D: .
size: .
length: 16
V: TRBV5-8
CDR3: CASSTSSRVSNQPQHF
DNA: TGTGCCAGCAGCACTTCGTCGAGGGTTAGCAATCAGCCCCAGCATTTT

J: TRBJ2-6
D: .
size: .
length: 17
V: TRBV19
CDR3: CASSIKSTGSGANVLTF
DNA: TGTGCCAGTAGTATAAAGTCAACAGGGTCTGGGGCCAACGTCCTGACTTTC

J: TRBJ1-6
D: TRBD1
size: .
length: 15
V: TRBV28
CDR3: CASSRGTESNSPLHF
DNA: TGTGCCAGCAGTCGGGGGACAGAGAGTAATTCACCCCTCCACTTT

J: TRBJ1-5
D: .
size: many
length: 15
V: TRBV5-1
CDR3: CASTPDGDSNQPQHF
DNA: TGCGCCAGCACCCCGGACGGCGATAGCAATCAGCCCCAGCATTTT

J: TRBJ1-5
D: .
size: .
length: 15
V: TRBV14
CDR3: CASSPSSGPNQPQHF
DNA: TGTGCCAGCAGCCCCTCGTCGGGGCCCAATCAGCCCCAGCATTTT

J: TRBJ2-1
D: TRBD1
size: .
length: 15
V: TRBV11-3
CDR3: CASSNQGAGDNEQFF
DNA: TGTGCCAGCAGTAACCAGGGGGCTGGGGACAATGAGCAGTTCTTC

J: TRBJ2-5
D: TRBD1
size: few
length: 13
V: TRBV7-8
CDR3: CASSMARGQGYVF
DNA: TGTGCCAGCAGCATGGCGCGGGGACAGGGCTACGTCTTC

J: TRBJ2-2
D: TRBD2
size: .
length: 17
V: TRBV19
CDR3: CASSLGTSGANTGELFF
DNA: TGTGCCAGTAGCCTCGGGACTAGCGGGGCGAACACCGGGGAGCTGTTTTTT

J: TRBJ2-3
D: .
size: .
length: 16
V: TRBV5-1
CDR3: CASSLEQGGGTDTQYF
DNA: TGCGCCAGCAGCTTGGAACAGGGAGGGGGCACAGATACGCAGTATTTT

J: TRBJ2-5
D: TRBD2
size: few
length: 14
V: TRBV6-1
CDR3: CASSELAGTETQYF
DNA: TGTGCCAGCAGTGAACTAGCGGGAACAGAGACCCAGTACTTC

J: TRBJ1-3
D: .
size: many
length: 11
V: TRBV29-1
CDR3: CSVRSGNTIYF
DNA: TGCAGCGTCCGGTCCGGAAACACCATATATTTT

J: TRBJ2-3
D: TRBD2
size: few
length: 16
V: TRBV27
CDR3: CASSPLSAGGPDTQYF
DNA: TGTGCCAGCAGTCCCCTTAGTGCGGGGGGGCCAGATACGCAGTATTTT

J: TRBJ2-2
D: TRBD2
size: .
length: 16
V: TRBV7-2
CDR3: CASSLLGLAGGGELFF
DNA: TGTGCCAGCAGCTTATTAGGACTAGCGGGAGGTGGGGAGCTGTTTTTT